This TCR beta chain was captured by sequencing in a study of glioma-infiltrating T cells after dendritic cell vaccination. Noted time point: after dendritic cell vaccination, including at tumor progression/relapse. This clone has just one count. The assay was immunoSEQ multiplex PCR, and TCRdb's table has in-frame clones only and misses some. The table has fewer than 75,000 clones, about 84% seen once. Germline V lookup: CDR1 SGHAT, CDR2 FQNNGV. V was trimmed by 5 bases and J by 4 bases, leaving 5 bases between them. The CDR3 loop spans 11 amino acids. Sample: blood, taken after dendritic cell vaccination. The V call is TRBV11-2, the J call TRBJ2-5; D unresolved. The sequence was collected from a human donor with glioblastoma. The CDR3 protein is CASSHGETQYF. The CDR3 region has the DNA TGTGCCAGCAGCCACGGAGAGACCCAGTACTTC.